This TCR beta chain was documented in a study of neoadjuvant anti-PD-1 for oral cavity cancer. Study background: Most patients had three to four biweekly doses of 3 mg/kg nivolumab before resection. Around day 43, patients without progression received a fourth nivolumab dose before surgery.

CDR3 length: 15 residues. CDR1 is SGHVS and CDR2 is FQNEAQ in the germline V gene. V dropped 5 bases and J dropped 4; count of bases not matched to a gene: 7. The data were produced by immunoSEQ multiplex PCR, yet TCRdb's version contains in-frame clones alone and is incomplete. Among more than 9,500 clones, around three fifths were seen once, and the ten largest hold less than 15%. This clone was recorded once. These newly diagnosed stage II-IVA oral cavity squamous cell carcinoma patients had no prior systemic or radiation treatment. Cohort: HPV-negative, locally advanced oral cavity squamous cell carcinoma patients.

The clonotype was recovered from a person aged 35-79 years with oral cavity squamous cell carcinoma. The chain employs TRBV7-8 and TRBJ1-5; 8 bases line up with TRBD1. The starting material was tumor tissue, obtained before nivolumab (anti-PD-1) treatment. CDR3 sequence: CASSQQGQANQPQHF. In DNA, the CDR3 is TGTGCCAGCAGCCAGCAGGGACAGGCTAATCAGCCCCAGCATTTT.